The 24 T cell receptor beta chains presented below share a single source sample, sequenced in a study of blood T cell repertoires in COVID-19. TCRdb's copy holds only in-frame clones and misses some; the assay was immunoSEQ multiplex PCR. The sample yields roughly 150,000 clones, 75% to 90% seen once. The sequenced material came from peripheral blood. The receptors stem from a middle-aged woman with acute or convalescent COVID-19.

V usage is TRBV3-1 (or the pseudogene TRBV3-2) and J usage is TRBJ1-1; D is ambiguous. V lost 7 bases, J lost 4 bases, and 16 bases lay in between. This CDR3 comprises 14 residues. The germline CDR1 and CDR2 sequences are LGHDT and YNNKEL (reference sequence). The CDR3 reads CASTTNSGFTEAFF. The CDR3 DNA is TGTGCCAGCACCACGAATTCCGGGTTCACTGAAGCTTTCTTT.

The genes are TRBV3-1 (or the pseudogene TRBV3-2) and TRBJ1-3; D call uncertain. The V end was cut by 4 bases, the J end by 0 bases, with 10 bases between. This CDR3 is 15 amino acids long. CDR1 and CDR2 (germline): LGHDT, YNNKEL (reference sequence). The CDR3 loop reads CASSPTRRSGNTIYF. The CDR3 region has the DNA TGTGCCAGCAGCCCGACACGGCGCTCTGGAAACACCATATATTTT.

The CDR3 sequence is CASSKAQGDTGELFF. In DNA form, the CDR3 reads TGTGCCAGTAGTAAGGCACAGGGGGATACCGGGGAGCTGTTTTTT. This rearrangement joins TRBV19 to TRBJ2-2, with 8 bases identical to TRBD1. Looked up from germline, CDR1 is LNHDA and CDR2 is SQIVND (reference sequence). V gave up 4 bases and J gave up 5 bases; unmatched junction bases: 6. This CDR3 spans 15 amino acids. Full variable domain (missing parts from reference TRBV19 and TRBJ2-2): DGGITQSPKYLFRKEGQNVTLSCEQNLNHDAMYWYRQDPGQGLRLIYYSQIVNDFQKGDIAEGYSVSREKKESFPLTVTSAQKNPTAFYLCASSKAQGDTGELFFGEGSRLTVL.

Here the CDR3 DNA reads TGTGCCAGTACCATGGACAGGGGGCAGGGCGAGCAGTACTTC. Encoded protein: CASTMDRGQGEQYF. The genes are TRBV19 and TRBJ2-7, with TRBD1 matching over 11 bases. CDR1 is LNHDA, CDR2 SQIVND, per germline (reference sequence). The CDR3 has 14 residues. Germline trimming cut 7 bases from V and 6 bases from J; bases unmatched to any gene: 8. The whole variable domain, remainder taken from reference TRBV19 and TRBJ2-7, is DGGITQSPKYLFRKEGQNVTLSCEQNLNHDAMYWYRQDPGQGLRLIYYSQIVNDFQKGDIAEGYSVSREKKESFPLTVTSAQKNPTAFYLCASTMDRGQGEQYFGPGTRLTVT.

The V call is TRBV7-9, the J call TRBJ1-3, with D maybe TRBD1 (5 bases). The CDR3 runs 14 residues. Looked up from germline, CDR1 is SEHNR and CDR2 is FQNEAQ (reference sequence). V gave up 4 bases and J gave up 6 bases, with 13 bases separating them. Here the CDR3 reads CASSSRENENTIYF. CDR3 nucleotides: TGTGCCAGCAGCTCCAGGGAAAACGAAAACACCATATATTTT. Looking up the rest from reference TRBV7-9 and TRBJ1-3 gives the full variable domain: DTGVSQNPRHKITKRGQNVTFRCDPISEHNRLYWYRQTLGQGPEFLTYFQNEAQLEKSRLLSDRFSAERPKGSFSTLEIQRTEQGDSAMYLCASSSRENENTIYFGEGSWLTVV.

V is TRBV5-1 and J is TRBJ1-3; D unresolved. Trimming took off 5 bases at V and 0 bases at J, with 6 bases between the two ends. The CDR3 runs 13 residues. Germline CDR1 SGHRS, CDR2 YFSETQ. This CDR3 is CASRQSSGNTIYF. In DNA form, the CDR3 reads TGCGCCAGCAGACAGAGCTCTGGAAACACCATATATTTT.

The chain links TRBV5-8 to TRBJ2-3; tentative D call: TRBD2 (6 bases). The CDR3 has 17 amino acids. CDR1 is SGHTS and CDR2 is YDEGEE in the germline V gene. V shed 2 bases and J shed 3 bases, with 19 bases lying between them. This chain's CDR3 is CASSLWVRTTGTDTQYF. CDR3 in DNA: TGTGCCAGCAGCTTATGGGTCAGGACTACTGGGACAGATACGCAGTATTTT.

CDR3 loop: CASSNPGLWANNYGYTF. The CDR3 DNA reads TGTGCCAGCAGCAACCCAGGGTTATGGGCAAATAACTATGGCTACACCTTC. This chain joins TRBV21-1 and TRBJ1-2; the table names TRBD1, a call not compared with the DNA. TRBV21-1 is an annotated pseudogene. The CDR3 has 17 residues.

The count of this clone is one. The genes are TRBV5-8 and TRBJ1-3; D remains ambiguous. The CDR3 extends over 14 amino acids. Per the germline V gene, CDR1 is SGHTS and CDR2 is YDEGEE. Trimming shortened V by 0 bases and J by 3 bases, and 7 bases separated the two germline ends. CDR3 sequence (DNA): TGTGCCAGCAGCTTGGTACAGTTTGGAAACACCATATATTTT. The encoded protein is CASSLVQFGNTIYF.

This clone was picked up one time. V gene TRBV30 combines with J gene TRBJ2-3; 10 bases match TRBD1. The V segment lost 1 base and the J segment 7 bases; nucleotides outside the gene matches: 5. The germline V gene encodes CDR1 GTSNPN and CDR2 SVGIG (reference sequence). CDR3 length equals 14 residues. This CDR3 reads CAWSAGTGDNTQYF. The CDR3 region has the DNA TGTGCCTGGAGTGCAGGGACAGGGGATAATACGCAGTATTTT.

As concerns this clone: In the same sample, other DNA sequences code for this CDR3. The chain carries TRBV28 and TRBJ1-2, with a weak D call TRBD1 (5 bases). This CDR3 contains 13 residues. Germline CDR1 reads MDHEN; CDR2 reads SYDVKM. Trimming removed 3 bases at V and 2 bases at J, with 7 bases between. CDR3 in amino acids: CASSLPGNYGYTF. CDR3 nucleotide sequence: TGTGCCAGCAGTTTGCCAGGGAACTATGGCTACACCTTC.

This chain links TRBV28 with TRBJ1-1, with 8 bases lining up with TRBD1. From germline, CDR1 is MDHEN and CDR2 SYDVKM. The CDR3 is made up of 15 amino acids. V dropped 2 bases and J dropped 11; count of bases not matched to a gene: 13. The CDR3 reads CASSLGTGSRRGAFF. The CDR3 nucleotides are TGTGCCAGCAGTTTAGGGACAGGATCAAGGAGAGGGGCTTTCTTT.

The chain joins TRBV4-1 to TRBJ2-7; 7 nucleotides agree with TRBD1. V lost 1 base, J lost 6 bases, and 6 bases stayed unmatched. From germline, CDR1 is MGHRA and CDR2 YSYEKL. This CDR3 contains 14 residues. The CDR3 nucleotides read TGCGCCAGCAGCCAAGTCCCCCCAGGGGGCGAGCAGTACTTC. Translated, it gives CASSQVPPGGEQYF.

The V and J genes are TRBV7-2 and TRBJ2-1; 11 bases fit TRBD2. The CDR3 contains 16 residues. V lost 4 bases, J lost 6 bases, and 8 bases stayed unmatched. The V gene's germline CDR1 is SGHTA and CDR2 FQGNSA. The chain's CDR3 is CASSCGLAGFGNEQFF. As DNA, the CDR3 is TGTGCCAGCAGCTGCGGACTAGCGGGTTTTGGCAATGAGCAGTTCTTC.

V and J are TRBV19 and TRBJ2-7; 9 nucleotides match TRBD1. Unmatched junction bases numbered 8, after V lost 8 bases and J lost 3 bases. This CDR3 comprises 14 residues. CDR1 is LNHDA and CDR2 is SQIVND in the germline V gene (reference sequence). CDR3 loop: CASARGQGFYEQYF. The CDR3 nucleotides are TGTGCCAGTGCTCGTGGACAGGGGTTCTACGAGCAGTACTTC.

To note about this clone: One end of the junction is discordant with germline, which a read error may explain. The CDR3 nucleotides are TGTGCTAGCAGCTTCAGTAACCTCTACACCGGGGAGCTGTTTTTT. This sequence encodes CASSFSNLYTGELFF. The chain couples TRBV7-7 to TRBJ2-2; D call uncertain. Germline values: CDR1 SSHAT, CDR2 FNYEAQ (reference sequence). The CDR3 length is 15 residues.

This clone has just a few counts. CDR3 loop: CASSENRTPNTGELFF. The CDR3 bases are TGTGCCAGCAGTGAAAATAGGACACCTAACACCGGGGAGCTGTTTTTT. The chain is built from TRBV2 and TRBJ2-2; D possibly corresponds to TRBD1 (5 bases). The CDR3 consists of 16 residues. V lost 2 bases, J lost 2 bases, and 12 bases lay in between. Per germline, CDR1 SNHLY and CDR2 FYNNEI.

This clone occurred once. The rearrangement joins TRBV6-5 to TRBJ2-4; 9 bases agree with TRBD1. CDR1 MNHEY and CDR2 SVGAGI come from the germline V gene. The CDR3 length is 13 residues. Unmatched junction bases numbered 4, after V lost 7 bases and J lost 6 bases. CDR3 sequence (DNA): TGTGCCAGCACAACAGGGGGCGGAAACATTCAGTACTTC. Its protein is CASTTGGGNIQYF.

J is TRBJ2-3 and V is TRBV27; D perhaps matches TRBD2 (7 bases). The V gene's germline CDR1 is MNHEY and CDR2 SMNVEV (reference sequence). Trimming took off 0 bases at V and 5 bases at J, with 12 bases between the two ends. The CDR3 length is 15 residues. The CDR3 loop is CASSLSGGLGDTQYF. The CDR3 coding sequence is TGTGCCAGCAGTTTATCGGGGGGGCTCGGAGATACGCAGTATTTT.

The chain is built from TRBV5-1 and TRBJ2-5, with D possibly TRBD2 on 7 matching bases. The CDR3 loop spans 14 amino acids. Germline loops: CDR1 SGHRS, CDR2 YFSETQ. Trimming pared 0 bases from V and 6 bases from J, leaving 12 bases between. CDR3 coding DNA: TGCGCCAGCAGCTTGGAAGAGGGGGGGCAGACCCAGTACTTC. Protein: CASSLEEGGQTQYF.

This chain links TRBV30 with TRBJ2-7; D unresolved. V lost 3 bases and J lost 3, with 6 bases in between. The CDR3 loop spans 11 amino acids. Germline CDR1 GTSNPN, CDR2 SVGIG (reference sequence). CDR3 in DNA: TGTGCCTGGAGCGACATCTACGAGCAGTACTTC. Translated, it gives CAWSDIYEQYF.

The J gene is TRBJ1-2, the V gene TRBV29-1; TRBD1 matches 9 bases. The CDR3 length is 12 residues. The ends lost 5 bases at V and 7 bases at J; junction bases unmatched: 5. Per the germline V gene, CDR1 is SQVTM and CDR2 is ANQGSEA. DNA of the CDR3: TGCAGCGTTCCGGACAGGGGCGGTGGCTACACCTTC. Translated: CSVPDRGGGYTF.

CDR3 protein: CASSQDLRTEAFF. In nucleotides, the CDR3 is TGCGCCAGCAGCCAAGATCTGAGAACTGAAGCTTTCTTT. The chain combines TRBV4-1 with TRBJ1-1; D is unresolved. Germline CDR1 is MGHRA and CDR2 is YSYEKL. The CDR3 consists of 13 residues. V lost 0 bases and J lost 5, with 7 bases in between.

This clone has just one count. The CDR3 reads CASSELSGGKLSYEQYF. The CDR3 bases are TGTGCCAGCAGTGAACTCTCCGGGGGGAAGCTCTCCTACGAGCAGTACTTC. The chain is built from TRBV6-1 and TRBJ2-7; 7 bases are shared with TRBD2. The CDR3 is 17 residues long. The J segment lost 0 bases and the V segment lost 2 bases, leaving 10 bases of the junction unmatched. Germline V CDR1 and CDR2: MNHNS, SASEGT.